These 32 T cell receptor beta chains came from one sample sequenced in a study of OX40 agonist ivuxolimab in advanced cancers. Method: immunoSEQ multiplex PCR; TCRdb's copy keeps in-frame clones and lacks some. The sample yields about 77,000 clones, roughly 91% seen once. The input for sequencing was CD4+ or CD8+ T cells sorted from blood, taken in a trial of the OX40 agonist ivuxolimab. The receptors stem from an adult with an advanced solid tumor such as melanoma, head and neck, liver or kidney cancer.

CDR3 region: CAWSRGSSYNEQFF. CDR3 coding DNA: TGTGCCTGGAGTCGGGGTAGCTCCTACAATGAGCAGTTCTTC. The chain is built from TRBV30 and TRBJ2-1; tentatively, D is TRBD2 (5 bases). V lost 2 bases and J 0 bases, leaving 8 bases between the germline ends. This CDR3 spans 14 amino acids. Germline V gene sequence: CDR1 GTSNPN, CDR2 SVGIG (reference sequence).

CDR3 DNA sequence: TGTGCCAGCAGCTTAACTAGGGAGGAGGCTTATGGCTACACCTTC. Protein sequence: CASSLTREEAYGYTF. The chain carries TRBV7-2 and TRBJ1-2, with D hard to call. Germline values: CDR1 SGHTA, CDR2 FQGNSA. V was shortened by 2 bases and J by 5 bases, with 15 bases between the two germline ends. The CDR3 totals 15 residues.

This chain links TRBV5-1 with TRBJ2-1; maybe TRBD1 (5 bases). Looked up from germline, CDR1 is SGHRS and CDR2 is YFSETQ. With 2 bases removed from V and 4 bases from J, the gap between germline ends came to 7 bases. The CDR3 totals 13 residues. CDR3 coding DNA: TGCGCCAGCAGCTTACAGGCTTACAATGAGCAGTTCTTC. Translated: CASSLQAYNEQFF.

This sequence joins TRBV7-2 and TRBJ1-1; 7 nucleotides align to TRBD1. The CDR3 is 14 amino acids. The V gene's germline CDR1 is SGHTA and CDR2 FQGNSA. The ends lost 5 bases at V and 0 bases at J; junction bases unmatched: 3. The CDR3 loop is CASSPGTVNTEAFF. The CDR3 nucleotides are TGTGCCAGCAGCCCCGGGACAGTGAACACTGAAGCTTTCTTT.

This clone has only one observation. The chain carries TRBV9 and TRBJ2-2; 8 nucleotides match TRBD2. With 4 bases clipped from V and 4 bases from J, the junction kept 3 bases outside the gene matches. The CDR3 runs to 14 residues. Germline loops: CDR1 SGDLS, CDR2 YYNGEE. The CDR3 sequence is CASSSREGTGELFF. The CDR3 nucleotides are TGTGCCAGCAGCTCTCGGGAGGGCACCGGGGAGCTGTTTTTT.

This clone was counted a single time. This chain uses TRBV5-4 with TRBJ1-1, with 9 nucleotides matching TRBD1. Germline CDR1 and CDR2: SGHNT and YYREEE (reference sequence). The CDR3 has 15 amino acids. Trimming removed 0 bases from V and 4 bases from J; junction bases left unmatched: 4. DNA of the CDR3: TGTGCCAGCAGCTTGGGGGACAGGGTTTCCACTGAAGCTTTCTTT. As protein: CASSLGDRVSTEAFF.

The V call is TRBV30, the J call TRBJ2-3; D perhaps matches TRBD2 (6 bases). V shed 2 bases and J shed 6 bases, with 15 bases lying between them. The CDR3 contains 14 residues. CDR1 and CDR2 from the germline V gene are GTSNPN and SVGIG (reference sequence). The CDR3: CAWSLPSVPDTQYF. The CDR3 nucleotides are TGTGCCTGGAGTCTACCTAGCGTCCCGGATACGCAGTATTTT.

CDR3 in amino acids: CASSFTSALTNTEAFF. DNA for the CDR3: TGTGCCAGCAGCTTTACCTCCGCATTAACGAACACTGAAGCTTTCTTT. V usage is TRBV7-8 and J usage is TRBJ1-1, with unresolved D. The CDR3 is made up of 16 amino acids. The V end was cut by 3 bases, the J end by 1 base, with 15 bases between. Looked up from germline, CDR1 is SGHVS and CDR2 is FQNEAQ.

This clone was recorded only once. J is TRBJ1-5 and V is TRBV19, with 11 bases fitting TRBD1. The CDR3 has 18 amino acids. The J segment lost 0 bases and the V segment lost 6 bases, leaving 10 bases of the junction unmatched. The germline gives CDR1 LNHDA, CDR2 SQIVND (reference sequence). CDR3 in DNA: TGTGCCAGTAGCGGGACAGGGGGAAAAGGATATAGCAATCAGCCCCAGCATTTT. Protein sequence: CASSGTGGKGYSNQPQHF.

The chain recombines TRBV6-1 with TRBJ2-5, with D possibly TRBD1 on 6 matching bases. The CDR3 loop spans 14 amino acids. Looked up from germline, CDR1 is MNHNS and CDR2 is SASEGT. V was cut by 4 bases and J by 5 bases, with 14 bases left in between. For the CDR3, the DNA is TGTGCCAGCAGTGTACAGGGATGGGCGGAGACCCAGTACTTC. It is translated as CASSVQGWAETQYF.

This sequence joins TRBV10-3 and TRBJ1-3, with D hard to call. This CDR3 is 14 amino acids long. Trimming took off 4 bases at V and 0 bases at J, with 7 bases between the two ends. Per the germline V gene, CDR1 is ENHRY and CDR2 is SYGVKD. CDR3 bases: TGTGCCATCAGTGGGGGTAGCTCTGGAAACACCATATATTTT. The encoded protein is CAISGGSSGNTIYF.

The chain is built from TRBV5-1 and TRBJ2-1; TRBD2 aligns across 12 bases. Germline loops: CDR1 SGHRS, CDR2 YFSETQ. The CDR3 loop spans 16 amino acids. The V gene end was trimmed by 0 bases and the J gene end by 7 bases; junction bases not matched to a gene: 5. DNA for the CDR3: TGCGCCAGCAGCTTGGAACTAGCGGGAGGTATTAATGAGCAGTTCTTC. It is translated as CASSLELAGGINEQFF. Full variable domain (rest looked up from reference TRBV5-1 and TRBJ2-1): KAGVTQTPRYLIKTRGQQVTLSCSPISGHRSVSWYQQTPGQGLQFLFEYFSETQRNKGNFPGRFSGRQFSNSRSEMNVSTLELGDSALYLCASSLELAGGINEQFFGPGTRLTVL.

The chain uses TRBV28 and TRBJ2-5, with D possibly being TRBD1 (5 bases). Germline CDR1 and CDR2: MDHEN and SYDVKM. CDR3 length: 14 amino acids. The ends were cut back, 2 bases at V and 4 bases at J, with 11 bases in the middle. This chain's CDR3 is CASSLARTPETQYF. For the CDR3, the DNA is TGTGCCAGCAGTTTAGCCCGGACACCAGAGACCCAGTACTTC.

The chain uses TRBV6-1 and TRBJ1-2; no clear D. The CDR3 runs 16 residues. Trimming cost V 2 bases and J 0 bases, with 13 bases left between them. The germline CDR1 and CDR2 sequences are MNHNS and SASEGT. CDR3 DNA: TGTGCCAGCAGTGAAAGGACGAGGGATTCTAACTATGGCTACACCTTC. It specifies CASSERTRDSNYGYTF.

CDR3 DNA sequence: TGTGCCATCAGTGATGGGCTAGCGGGACCCCTTTCCCTAAGCTCCTACGAGCAGTACTTC. Encoded protein: CAISDGLAGPLSLSSYEQYF. The chain carries TRBV10-3 and TRBJ2-7; 9 nucleotides agree with TRBD2. Trimming removed 3 bases from V and 0 bases from J; junction bases left unmatched: 18. The CDR3 is made up of 20 amino acids. Germline V gives CDR1 ENHRY, CDR2 SYGVKD.

This CDR3 is CASSVAGGGETQYF. The CDR3 bases are TGTGCCAGCAGCGTAGCCGGGGGGGGAGAGACCCAGTACTTC. V and J are TRBV9 and TRBJ2-5; 8 nucleotides agree with TRBD2. CDR3 length: 14 amino acids. Germline lookup yields CDR1 SGDLS and CDR2 YYNGEE. V shed 0 bases, J shed 4 bases, and the junction held 2 bases outside the gene matches.

The chain employs TRBV6-4 and TRBJ2-7; 11 nucleotides align to TRBD1. Germline CDR1 and CDR2: MRHNA and SNTAGT. Unmatched junction bases numbered 2, after V lost 4 bases and J lost 0 bases. CDR3 length: 15 residues. The CDR3: CASSAGTGGSYEQYF. The CDR3 nucleotides read TGTGCCAGCAGTGCTGGGACAGGGGGCTCCTACGAGCAGTACTTC.

The chain links TRBV5-1 to TRBJ1-1, with D possibly being TRBD1 (5 bases). The V end was cut by 7 bases, the J end by 2 bases, with 15 bases between. This CDR3 is 14 amino acids long. CDR1 is SGHRS and CDR2 is YFSETQ in the germline V gene. The CDR3 region has the DNA TGCGCCAGCTCGCAGGGACCCAGAAACACTGAAGCTTTCTTT. Residues: CASSQGPRNTEAFF.

V is TRBV2 and J is TRBJ2-3, with 8 bases fitting TRBD2. The germline gives CDR1 SNHLY, CDR2 FYNNEI. CDR3 size: 13 residues. V lost 8 bases to trimming and J lost 1 base; unmatched junction nucleotides: 2. The CDR3 reads CASVSGGTDTQYF. The CDR3, as DNA: TGTGCCAGCGTTAGCGGGGGCACAGATACGCAGTATTTT. Together with reference TRBV2 and TRBJ2-3, the CDR3 gives the full variable domain: EPEVTQTPSHQVTQMGQEVILRCVPISNHLYFYWYRQILGQKVEFLVSFYNNEISEKSEIFDDQFSVERPDGSNFTLKIRSTKLEDSAMYFCASVSGGTDTQYFGPGTRLTVL.

This clone was seen more than once but under ten times. This rearrangement joins TRBV5-4 to TRBJ1-1; possibly TRBD1 for D (5 bases). The CDR3 totals 14 residues. Deletions cut 7 bases from V and 3 bases from J, with 16 bases between. From germline, CDR1 is SGHNT and CDR2 YYREEE (reference sequence). CDR3 in amino acids: CASRTGTDYTEAFF. CDR3 in DNA: TGTGCCAGCCGAACGGGGACGGACTACACTGAAGCTTTCTTT.

The rearrangement joins TRBV6-1 to TRBJ1-3; D is undetermined. Germline CDR1 is MNHNS and CDR2 is SASEGT. The CDR3 loop spans 14 amino acids. Trimming took 1 base from V and 4 from J, leaving 8 bases between them. The DNA for the CDR3 is TGTGCCAGCAGTGAAGTGTGGGGAGGAAACACCATATATTTT. Translated, it gives CASSEVWGGNTIYF.

The chain combines TRBV7-9 with TRBJ2-7; TRBD2 agrees at 8 bases. In germline, CDR1 is SEHNR, CDR2 FQNEAQ (reference sequence). This CDR3 spans 15 amino acids. V dropped 8 bases and J dropped 1; count of bases not matched to a gene: 10. The CDR3 nucleotides read TGTGCCAGCGGTTTGAAGCGGGGGCGTTCCTACGAGCAGTACTTC. Translated, it gives CASGLKRGRSYEQYF.

In this sample, this clone turned up once. This chain links TRBV5-1 with TRBJ2-1; 8 nucleotides line up with TRBD2. With 3 bases clipped from V and 3 bases from J, the junction kept 5 bases outside the gene matches. CDR3 length: 15 amino acids. CDR1 is SGHRS, CDR2 YFSETQ, per germline. The CDR3 spells CASSSHSGNYNEQFF. The CDR3 DNA sequence: TGCGCCAGCAGCTCCCATAGCGGGAACTACAATGAGCAGTTCTTC.

The chain combines TRBV7-2 with TRBJ2-3, with TRBD2 as a possible D gene (7 bases). Looked up from germline, CDR1 is SGHTA and CDR2 is FQGNSA. This CDR3 comprises 12 residues. Trimming removed 7 bases from V and 8 bases from J, with 13 bases in between. This CDR3 reads CASTGGGGTQYF. For the CDR3, the DNA is TGTGCCAGCACTGGGGGGGGCGGTACGCAGTATTTT.

CDR3 protein: CASSLGQFSSPLHF. CDR3 coding DNA: TGTGCCAGCAGCCTGGGACAGTTCAGTTCACCCCTCCACTTT. This sequence joins TRBV11-2 and TRBJ1-6; 7 bases agree with TRBD1. The CDR3 runs to 14 residues. The ends lost 5 bases at V and 9 bases at J; junction bases unmatched: 7. Per germline, CDR1 SGHAT and CDR2 FQNNGV.

The chain joins TRBV11-2 to TRBJ2-3, with D perhaps matching TRBD2 (5 bases). The germline V gene encodes CDR1 SGHAT and CDR2 FQNNGV. This CDR3 region has 15 residues. V lost 1 base to trimming and J lost 1 base, with 9 bases between them. The CDR3 DNA is TGTGCCAGCAGCTTAGTCGGGGTAGGCACAGATACGCAGTATTTT. It specifies CASSLVGVGTDTQYF.

The rearrangement uses TRBV5-1 and TRBJ1-1, with TRBD1 as a possible D gene (5 bases). Germline CDR1 and CDR2: SGHRS and YFSETQ. The CDR3 extends over 14 amino acids. The V gene lost 4 bases and the J gene lost 5 bases, with 15 bases spanning the gap. The CDR3 DNA sequence: TGCGCCAGCAGCAGGGGAACCTTCGGGACTGAAGCTTTCTTT. Protein sequence: CASSRGTFGTEAFF.

This chain links TRBV10-3 with TRBJ2-5; a possible D gene is TRBD2 (5 bases). CDR1 is ENHRY, CDR2 SYGVKD, per germline. Trimming removed 4 bases from V and 2 bases from J, with 14 bases in between. The CDR3 contains 15 residues. DNA for the CDR3: TGTGCCATCAGTGTGCACGGCGGACTTCAAGAGACCCAGTACTTC. Translating it yields CAISVHGGLQETQYF.

The chain couples TRBV30 to TRBJ2-1; 7 nucleotides align to TRBD1. The CDR3 covers 16 residues. Germline V gene lookup returns CDR1 GTSNPN and CDR2 SVGIG (reference sequence). Trimming took 8 bases from V and 0 from J; bases not matched to a gene: 13. CDR3 region: CARGQGFSSSYNEQFF. The CDR3 DNA sequence: TGTGCCAGGGGGCAGGGGTTCTCGAGCTCCTACAATGAGCAGTTCTTC.

This chain links TRBV7-2 with TRBJ2-7, with 9 bases lining up with TRBD2. CDR1 is SGHTA, CDR2 FQGNSA, per germline. Trimming took 2 bases from V and 1 from J; bases not matched to a gene: 3. The CDR3 extends over 15 amino acids. The CDR3 nucleotides are TGTGCCAGCAGCTTAAGGCGGGGGGGATCCTACGAGCAGTACTTC. Its translation: CASSLRRGGSYEQYF.

This rearrangement joins TRBV7-4 to TRBJ1-6; no clear D. The CDR3 covers 15 residues. The V end was cut by 1 base, the J end by 8 bases, with 12 bases between. The V gene's germline CDR1 is SGHVT and CDR2 SQSDAQ. CDR3 DNA sequence: TGTGCCAGCAGCTTAGGACTCCCGGGAGATTCACCCCTCCACTTT. The encoded protein is CASSLGLPGDSPLHF.

A few counts support this clone. The rearrangement uses TRBV6-6 and TRBJ1-1; 9 nucleotides align to TRBD1. The germline CDR1 and CDR2 sequences are MNHNY and SVGAGI (reference sequence). The CDR3 loop spans 13 amino acids. V was clipped by 2 bases and J by 11 bases; unmatched bases: 6. CDR3 region: CASSYGQGLEAFF. The CDR3 DNA is TGTGCCAGCAGTTACGGACAGGGGTTGGAGGCTTTCTTT.